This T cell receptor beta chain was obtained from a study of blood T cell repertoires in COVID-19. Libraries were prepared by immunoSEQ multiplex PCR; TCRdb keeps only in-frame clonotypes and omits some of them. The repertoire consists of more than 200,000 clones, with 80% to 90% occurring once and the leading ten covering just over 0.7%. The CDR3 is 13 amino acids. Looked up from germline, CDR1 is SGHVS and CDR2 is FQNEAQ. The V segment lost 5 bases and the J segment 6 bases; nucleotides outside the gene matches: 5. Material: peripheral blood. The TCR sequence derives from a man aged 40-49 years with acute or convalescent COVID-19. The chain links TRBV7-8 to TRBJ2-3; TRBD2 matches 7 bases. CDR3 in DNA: TGTGCCAGCAGCCGTCTGGGGGGGGATACGCAGTATTTT. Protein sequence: CASSRLGGDTQYF.